Shown below are 4 T cell receptor beta chains from a single sample sequenced in a study of cytomegalovirus exposure and HLA in healthy donors (TCRdb year 2017). The library was produced with the immunoSEQ multiplex PCR assay. For the multiplex PCR, a mixture combining 60 forward primers for TCR Vbeta segments and 13 reverse primers for TCR Jbeta segments was used. TCRdb mirrors the immuneACCESS table, restricted to in-frame sequences. Some clones are absent from its copies; in checked studies, under half trace to an unresolved V gene, and the reason for the others is unknown. The sample table gives about 110,000 clones. In total, the top ten clones hold more than 3.5% of the sample. Sequenced: PBMCs. These receptors were obtained from a man aged 25 to 40 in good health and CMV-seronegative.

The chain recombines TRBV5-1 with TRBJ2-7; 10 bases are a match to TRBD1. The CDR3 length is 15 residues. The ends lost 0 bases at V and 5 bases at J; junction bases unmatched: 5. Germline lookup yields CDR1 SGHRS and CDR2 YFSETQ. The CDR3 protein is CASSLEGDRGHEQYF. The CDR3 DNA reads TGCGCCAGCAGCTTGGAAGGGGACAGGGGCCACGAGCAGTACTTC.

The chain combines TRBV2 with TRBJ2-1; 7 positions match TRBD2. The J segment lost 2 bases and the V segment lost 4 bases, leaving 8 bases of the junction unmatched. This CDR3 comprises 16 residues. Germline V gene data show CDR1 as SNHLY and CDR2 as FYNNEI. CDR3 in DNA: TGTGCCAGCAGTGTAAGGCGGGGGTCTCCCTACAATGAGCAGTTCTTC. Its protein is CASSVRRGSPYNEQFF.

The genes are TRBV2 and TRBJ1-1, with D perhaps matching TRBD1 (6 bases). The V and J ends lost 6 bases and 2 bases respectively, with 22 bases between them. Germline V gene lookup returns CDR1 SNHLY and CDR2 FYNNEI. This CDR3 is 17 amino acids long. Here the CDR3 DNA reads TGTGCCAGCAGGGAAAATACGTTCGGGACAAGTAACACTGAAGCTTTCTTT. It is translated as CASRENTFGTSNTEAFF.

V usage is TRBV7-9 and J usage is TRBJ2-3, with 9 bases fitting TRBD2. Germline assignment: CDR1 SEHNR and CDR2 FQNEAQ (reference sequence). V shed 7 bases and J 4 bases; nucleotides not matched to a gene: 12. The CDR3 is 16 residues long. DNA of the CDR3: TGTGCCAGCAACTCTTGGTCGGCGGGGGGGGCAGATACGCAGTATTTT. It encodes CASNSWSAGGADTQYF.